The 10 T cell receptor beta chains given below trace back to one sample, sequenced in a study of blood T cell repertoires in COVID-19. TCRdb keeps only in-frame clones here, not all; method: immunoSEQ multiplex PCR. The sample contains under 200,000 clones, about 86% of which appear only once. The sequenced material came from peripheral blood. The receptors here all came from a woman aged 60-70 years with COVID-19, enrolled during active disease.

The rearrangement links TRBV5-1 to TRBJ1-1; D is perhaps TRBD1 (5 bases). CDR1 and CDR2 from the germline V gene are SGHRS and YFSETQ. This CDR3 spans 14 amino acids. Deletions cut 3 bases from V and 3 bases from J, with 12 bases between. The chain's CDR3 is CASSSRGRDTEAFF. The CDR3 region has the DNA TGCGCCAGCAGCTCAAGGGGCAGGGACACTGAAGCTTTCTTT.

The chain joins TRBV19 to TRBJ2-7, with D tentatively TRBD1 (6 bases). The length of the CDR3 is 16 residues. Germline V gene sequence: CDR1 LNHDA, CDR2 SQIVND (reference sequence). Between the trimmed V and J ends, which lost 1 base and 5 bases, there was a span of 18 bases. CDR3: CASSIAATTGFNEQYF. CDR3 bases: TGTGCCAGTAGTATAGCCGCGACTACAGGGTTCAACGAGCAGTACTTC.

The rearrangement links TRBV18 to TRBJ1-6, with a possible D match to TRBD1 (5 bases). Germline loops: CDR1 KGHSH, CDR2 LQKENI. Trimming stripped 2 bases from V and 7 bases from J, with 12 bases between. This CDR3 region has 15 residues. This CDR3 is CASSPGSGNNSPLHF. As DNA, the CDR3 is TGTGCCAGCTCACCAGGATCAGGGAACAATTCACCCCTCCACTTT. Supplemented by reference TRBV18 and TRBJ1-6, the full variable domain reads NAGVMQNPRHLVRRRGQEARLRCSPMKGHSHVYWYRQLPEEGLKFMVYLQKENIIDESGMPKERFSAEFPKEGPSILRIQQVVRGDSAAYFCASSPGSGNNSPLHFGNGTRLTVT.

This clone has just one count. The genes are TRBV10-3 and TRBJ1-2; 12 bases are a match to TRBD1. Per the germline V gene, CDR1 is ENHRY and CDR2 is SYGVKD. J gave up 0 bases and V 6 bases, and 5 bases lay outside the gene matches. The CDR3 loop spans 16 amino acids. The CDR3 DNA is TGTGCCATCAGGCCGGGACAGGGGGCTACTAACTATGGCTACACCTTC. It translates to CAIRPGQGATNYGYTF.

The chain uses TRBV3-1 (or the pseudogene TRBV3-2) and TRBJ1-2; a possible D gene is TRBD1 (6 bases). The length of the CDR3 is 15 residues. Per the germline V gene, CDR1 is LGHDT and CDR2 is YNNKEL (reference sequence). V was cut by 4 bases and J by 0 bases, with 12 bases left in between. The DNA for the CDR3 is TGTGCCAGCAGCCGGGGGCCAGCAACTAACTATGGCTACACCTTC. This gives the protein CASSRGPATNYGYTF.

This chain links TRBV4-2 with TRBJ2-7; 9 bases are shared with TRBD2. Germline lookup yields CDR1 LGHNA and CDR2 YNFKEQ. The CDR3 length is 15 residues. The junction had 1 base not matched to a gene; V was cut back by 0 bases and J by 1 base. This chain's CDR3 is CASSQELAGSYEQYF. The CDR3 DNA reads TGTGCCAGCAGCCAAGAACTAGCGGGTTCCTACGAGCAGTACTTC.

This clone was detected once. The genes are TRBV4-3 and TRBJ2-1, with 9 bases fitting TRBD2. Germline-derived CDR1 and CDR2 are LGHNA and YSLEER. There are 17 residues in the CDR3. V shed 1 base, J shed 7 bases, and the junction held 11 bases outside the gene matches. The CDR3 loop reads CASSQGIGGRAVNEQFF. As DNA, the CDR3 is TGCGCCAGCAGCCAAGGAATCGGCGGGAGGGCCGTGAATGAGCAGTTCTTC.

Only a few counts were recorded for this clone. The chain carries TRBV5-4 and TRBJ2-2; 10 bases align to TRBD1. Germline CDR1 SGHNT, CDR2 YYREEE (reference sequence). This CDR3 has 16 residues. J gave up 4 bases and V 4 bases, and 7 bases lay outside the gene matches. In nucleotides, the CDR3 is TGTGCCAGCAGCCGTGGGACAGGGGTGATCACCGGGGAGCTGTTTTTT. As protein: CASSRGTGVITGELFF.

This clone was observed a handful of times. This chain uses TRBV10-3 with TRBJ1-5; no clear D. CDR1 and CDR2 (germline): ENHRY, SYGVKD. V was pared by 0 bases and J by 5 bases, with 5 bases between. CDR3 length: 13 residues. CDR3 DNA sequence: TGTGCCATCAGTGAGTCGGCCGATCAGCCCCAGCATTTT. Protein: CAISESADQPQHF.

This clone has only one observation. The J gene is TRBJ2-5, the V gene TRBV10-3; D is perhaps TRBD1 (5 bases). The CDR3 sequence is 12 residues long. Germline CDR1 ENHRY, CDR2 SYGVKD. The V and J ends lost 8 bases and 4 bases respectively, with 11 bases between them. Written as DNA, the CDR3 is TGTGCCATCTCCAGGGTTGGAGAGACCCAGTACTTC. Translating gives CAISRVGETQYF.